One and the same sample provided the 11 T cell receptor beta chains below, sequenced in a study of identifying expanded T cells in peripheral blood. TCRdb's table, derived via immunoSEQ multiplex PCR, lists solely in-frame clones and lacks some. The sample holds approximately 110,000 clones, less than 90% seen once. The specimen sequenced was blood. All receptors derive from a person aged 18 to 75 in good health.

The rearrangement links TRBV6-1 to TRBJ2-3; perhaps TRBD2 as D (7 bases). Germline V lookup: CDR1 MNHNS, CDR2 SASEGT. Trimming took 11 bases from V and 3 from J, leaving 15 bases between them. This CDR3 has 13 amino acids. The chain's CDR3 is CAGEGGSTDTQYF. CDR3 DNA: TGTGCCGGGGAGGGGGGGTCGACAGATACGCAGTATTTT.

The sample holds many counts of this clone. This chain uses TRBV5-4 with TRBJ2-2, with TRBD2 matching 12 bases. The CDR3 consists of 16 residues. CDR1 is SGHNT, CDR2 YYREEE, per germline (reference sequence). The ends lost 5 bases at V and 6 bases at J; junction bases unmatched: 8. The CDR3 coding sequence is TGTGCCAGCAGACATGCTAGCGGGGGGGCCCCCGGGGAGCTGTTTTTT. This codes for CASRHASGGAPGELFF.

The V call is TRBV5-8, the J call TRBJ2-1; D is tentatively TRBD1 or TRBD2 (7 bases each). Germline V CDR1 and CDR2: SGHTS, YDEGEE. The CDR3 has 15 residues. Trimming left V 3 bases short and J 4 bases short, with 14 bases between. CDR3 DNA sequence: TGTGCCAGCAGCTCACAGGGGAGGGGTTACAATGAGCAGTTCTTC. This gives the protein CASSSQGRGYNEQFF.

This clone was counted a single time. This chain uses TRBV19 with TRBJ2-5, with a possible D match to TRBD2 (5 bases). Germline CDR1 and CDR2: LNHDA and SQIVND (reference sequence). CDR3 size: 12 residues. V was pared by 9 bases and J by 5 bases, with 13 bases between. DNA of the CDR3: TGTGCCAGCGGACGGAGCGGCGAGACCCAGTACTTC. It codes for CASGRSGETQYF.

The J gene is TRBJ1-3, the V gene TRBV28; D is possibly TRBD1 (5 bases). Germline CDR1 MDHEN, CDR2 SYDVKM. This CDR3 has 17 residues. The V gene lost 7 bases and the J gene lost 0 bases, with 19 bases spanning the gap. CDR3 sequence: CASTGGGTKDSGNTIYF. CDR3 DNA sequence: TGTGCCAGCACGGGTGGGGGTACGAAAGACTCTGGAAACACCATATATTTT.

This rearrangement joins TRBV28 to TRBJ2-7; tentative D call: TRBD1 (5 bases). The germline gives CDR1 MDHEN, CDR2 SYDVKM. The V end was cut by 6 bases, the J end by 0 bases, with 12 bases between. The CDR3 runs to 14 residues. The CDR3 here is CASRVQVTSYEQYF. DNA for the CDR3: TGTGCCAGCAGGGTACAGGTCACCTCCTACGAGCAGTACTTC. Variable domain in full (rest from reference TRBV28 and TRBJ2-7): DVKVTQSSRYLVKRTGEKVFLECVQDMDHENMFWYRQDPGLGLRLIYFSYDVKMKEKGDIPEGYSVSREKKERFSLILESASTNQTSMYLCASRVQVTSYEQYFGPGTRLTVT.

This chain uses TRBV27 with TRBJ2-2; 7 bases align to TRBD1. Germline V CDR1 and CDR2: MNHEY, SMNVEV (reference sequence). This CDR3 has 15 residues. J was trimmed by 3 bases and V by 5 bases; bases with no gene match: 6. The CDR3 DNA reads TGTGCCAGCAGTCCATCGACAGGGCACACCGGGGAGCTGTTTTTT. Translated: CASSPSTGHTGELFF.

The chain links TRBV18 to TRBJ1-5; D uncertain. Trimming pared 3 bases from V and 2 bases from J, leaving 8 bases between. The CDR3 runs to 14 residues. Germline lookup yields CDR1 KGHSH and CDR2 LQKENI. CDR3 bases: TGTGCCAGCTCACCGGCACAAGGCAATCAGCCCCAGCATTTT. This codes for CASSPAQGNQPQHF.

The rearrangement uses TRBV4-1 and TRBJ2-7; D is undetermined. Trimming took off 3 bases at V and 2 bases at J, with 11 bases between the two ends. Per germline, CDR1 MGHRA and CDR2 YSYEKL. The CDR3 runs to 14 residues. The CDR3 DNA sequence: TGCGCCAGCAGCCATTACGGCTCCGCCTACGAGCAGTACTTC. Protein product: CASSHYGSAYEQYF.

CDR3 sequence: CASSLAGNQPQHF. The CDR3 DNA follows: TGCGCCAGCAGCTTGGCTGGGAATCAGCCCCAGCATTTT. The genes are TRBV5-1 and TRBJ1-5; unclear D gene. The CDR3 runs 13 residues. CDR1 and CDR2 from the germline V gene are SGHRS and YFSETQ. The ends were cut back, 0 bases at V and 4 bases at J, with 5 bases in the middle.

This clone appeared once. The chain recombines TRBV19 with TRBJ1-2; D gene ambiguous. Germline V gene sequence: CDR1 LNHDA, CDR2 SQIVND (reference sequence). The V gene lost 1 base and the J gene lost 4 bases, with 10 bases spanning the gap. The CDR3 has 14 residues. This chain's CDR3 is CASSIADGGYGYTF. CDR3 DNA sequence: TGTGCCAGTAGTATAGCCGACGGAGGCTATGGCTACACCTTC.